Each of the 5 T cell receptor beta chains below was sequenced from the same sample in a study of neoadjuvant nivolumab and ipilimumab in lung cancer. Clones were sequenced by immunoSEQ multiplex PCR, and TCRdb holds only the in-frame ones, with some missing. Among tens of thousands of clones listed, 90% were seen once. The material sequenced was peripheral blood, taken after neoadjuvant nivolumab, alone or with ipilimumab, at or shortly before surgery. Source of these receptors: an adult with non-small cell lung cancer.

This chain uses TRBV7-7 with TRBJ2-3; the D gene is possibly TRBD1 (6 bases). Germline V gene sequence: CDR1 SSHAT, CDR2 FNYEAQ (reference sequence). The CDR3 spans 15 residues. Trimming cost V 5 bases and J 4 bases, with 16 bases left between them. CDR3 loop: CASSKGPDRPDTQYF. The CDR3 DNA is TGTGCCAGCAGCAAAGGCCCCGACAGGCCAGATACGCAGTATTTT.

V usage is TRBV18 and J usage is TRBJ1-2, with D tentatively TRBD1 (5 bases). Germline-derived CDR1 and CDR2 are KGHSH and LQKENI. This CDR3 comprises 15 residues. Trimming shortened V by 3 bases and J by 4 bases, and 15 bases separated the two germline ends. The chain's CDR3 is CASSPSRGVVYGYTF. As DNA, the CDR3 is TGTGCCAGCTCACCTTCCCGAGGGGTTGTCTATGGCTACACCTTC.

The chain joins TRBV5-1 to TRBJ1-2, with 10 nucleotides matching TRBD1. V trimming: 5 bases; J trimming: 6 bases; junction bases outside the gene matches: 4. This CDR3 has 13 residues. Germline loops: CDR1 SGHRS, CDR2 YFSETQ. In DNA, the CDR3 is TGCGCCAGCAGGGGCGGGACAGGGGATGGCTACACCTTC. Translating it yields CASRGGTGDGYTF.

The CDR3 loop reads CASSGVGSYEQYF. Here the CDR3 DNA reads TGTGCCAGCAGTGGAGTGGGATCCTACGAGCAGTACTTC. The gene calls are TRBV6-1 and TRBJ2-7; D uncertain. The CDR3 contains 13 residues. Germline lookup yields CDR1 MNHNS and CDR2 SASEGT. The V end lost 4 bases, the J end lost 1 base, and 8 bases lay between the germline ends.

The genes are TRBV4-2 and TRBJ2-7; the D gene could be TRBD1 or TRBD2 (5 bases each). CDR1 and CDR2 from the germline V gene are LGHNA and YNFKEQ. The V and J ends lost 1 base and 2 bases respectively, with 15 bases between them. This CDR3 contains 16 residues. The CDR3 spells CASSQVVGDRPYEQYF. The CDR3 bases are TGTGCCAGCAGCCAAGTAGTCGGGGACCGCCCCTACGAGCAGTACTTC.